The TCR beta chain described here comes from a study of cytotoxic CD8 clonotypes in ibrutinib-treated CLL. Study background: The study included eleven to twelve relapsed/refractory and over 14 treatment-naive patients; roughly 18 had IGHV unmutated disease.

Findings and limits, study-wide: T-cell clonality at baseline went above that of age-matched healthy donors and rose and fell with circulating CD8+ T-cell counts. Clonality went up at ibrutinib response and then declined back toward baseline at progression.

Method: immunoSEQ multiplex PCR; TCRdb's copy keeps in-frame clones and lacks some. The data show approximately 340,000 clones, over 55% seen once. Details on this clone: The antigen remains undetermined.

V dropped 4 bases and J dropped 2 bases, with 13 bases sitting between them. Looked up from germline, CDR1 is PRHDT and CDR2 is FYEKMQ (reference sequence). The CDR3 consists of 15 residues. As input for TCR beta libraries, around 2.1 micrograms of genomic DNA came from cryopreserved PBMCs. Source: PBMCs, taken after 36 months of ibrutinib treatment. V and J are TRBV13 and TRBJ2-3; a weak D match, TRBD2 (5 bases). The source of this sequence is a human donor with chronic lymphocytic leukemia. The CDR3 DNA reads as TGTGCCAGCAGCTCGAGAACTAGTTACACAGATACGCAGTATTTT. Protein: CASSSRTSYTDTQYF.